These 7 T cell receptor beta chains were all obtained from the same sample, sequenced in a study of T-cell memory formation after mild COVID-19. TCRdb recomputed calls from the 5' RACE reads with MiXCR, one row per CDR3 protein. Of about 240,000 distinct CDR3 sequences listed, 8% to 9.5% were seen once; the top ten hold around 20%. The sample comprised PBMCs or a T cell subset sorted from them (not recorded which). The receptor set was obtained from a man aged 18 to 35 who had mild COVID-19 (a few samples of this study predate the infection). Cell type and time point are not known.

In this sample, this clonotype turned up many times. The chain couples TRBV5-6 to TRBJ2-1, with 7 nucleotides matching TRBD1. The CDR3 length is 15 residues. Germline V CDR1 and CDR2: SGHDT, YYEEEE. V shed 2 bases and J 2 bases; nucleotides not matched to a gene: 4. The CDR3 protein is CASSFGDRAYNEQFF. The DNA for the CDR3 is TGTGCCAGCAGCTTCGGCGACAGGGCCTACAATGAGCAGTTCTTC. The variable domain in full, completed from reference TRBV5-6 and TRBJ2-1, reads DAGVTQSPTHLIKTRGQQVTLRCSPKSGHDTVSWYQQALGQGPQFIFQYYEEEERQRGNFPDRFSGHQFPNYSSELNVNALLLGDSALYLCASSFGDRAYNEQFFGPGTRLTVL.

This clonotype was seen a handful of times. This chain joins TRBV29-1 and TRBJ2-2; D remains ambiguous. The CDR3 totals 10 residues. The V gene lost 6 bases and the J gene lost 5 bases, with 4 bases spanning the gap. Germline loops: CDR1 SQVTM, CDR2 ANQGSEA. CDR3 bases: TGCAGCGTAATGACCGGGGAGCTGTTTTTT. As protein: CSVMTGELFF.

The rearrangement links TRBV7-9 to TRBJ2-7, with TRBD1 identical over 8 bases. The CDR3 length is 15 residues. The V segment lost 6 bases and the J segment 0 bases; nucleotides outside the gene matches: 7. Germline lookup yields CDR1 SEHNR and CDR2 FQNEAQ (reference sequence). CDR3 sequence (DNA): TGTGCCAGCAGTTTGGGACAGGCCAGCTCCTACGAGCAGTACTTC. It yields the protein CASSLGQASSYEQYF.

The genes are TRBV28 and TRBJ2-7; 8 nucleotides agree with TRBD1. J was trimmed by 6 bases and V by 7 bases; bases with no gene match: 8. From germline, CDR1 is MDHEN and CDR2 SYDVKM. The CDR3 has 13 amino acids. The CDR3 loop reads CASNAQGVFEQYV. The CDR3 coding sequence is TGTGCCAGCAATGCACAGGGGGTCTTCGAGCAGTACGTC.

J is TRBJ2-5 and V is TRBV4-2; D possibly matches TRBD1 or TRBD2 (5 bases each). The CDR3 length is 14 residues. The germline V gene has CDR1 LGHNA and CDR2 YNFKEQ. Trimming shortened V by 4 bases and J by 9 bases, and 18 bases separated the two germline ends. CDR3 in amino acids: CASSPEGTQVAQYF. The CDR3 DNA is TGTGCCAGCAGCCCCGAGGGGACGCAGGTGGCCCAGTACTTC.

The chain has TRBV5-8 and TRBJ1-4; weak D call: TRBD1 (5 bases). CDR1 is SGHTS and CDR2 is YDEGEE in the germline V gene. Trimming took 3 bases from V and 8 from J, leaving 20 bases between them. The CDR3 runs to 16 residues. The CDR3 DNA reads TGTGCCAGCAGCTGGGGGATATTGGGACCCCCCGAAAAACTGTTTTTT. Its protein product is CASSWGILGPPEKLFF.

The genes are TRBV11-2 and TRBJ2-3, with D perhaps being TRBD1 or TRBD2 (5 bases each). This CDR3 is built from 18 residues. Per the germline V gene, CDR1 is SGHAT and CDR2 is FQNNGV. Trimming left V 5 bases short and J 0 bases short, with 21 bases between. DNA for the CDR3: TGTGCCAGCAGCCCCTGGGACCTTACAGGCCCGAGCACAGATACGCAGTATTTT. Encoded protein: CASSPWDLTGPSTDTQYF.